Described below is a single T cell receptor (beta chain) sequence and its context. Its antigen is currently unknown. Researchers ran the PCR with 60 Vbeta and 13 Jbeta primers. This table comes from immunoSEQ multiplex PCR, and its TCRdb copy is limited to in-frame clones, with some not included. The sample has some 150,000 clones; 82% are singletons. V dropped 8 bases and J dropped 0 bases, with 8 bases sitting between them. The CDR3 covers 13 residues. CDR1 and CDR2 from the germline V gene are SGHVS and FNYEAQ. The data belong to a study of cytomegalovirus exposure and HLA in healthy donors. General study results and limits: Sequencing likely caused a cluster of highly shared sequence variants.

Sequenced material: PBMCs. The sequence came from a man aged 45-60 years in good health and CMV-seropositive. The chain recombines TRBV7-6 with TRBJ1-3; TRBD1 might be the D (5 bases). This CDR3 is CASRGFSGNTIYF. The CDR3 coding sequence is TGTGCCAGCCGGGGGTTCTCTGGAAACACCATATATTTT.